The rows below give T cell receptor beta chains drawn from one sample of a study of T-cell memory formation after mild COVID-19. TCRdb processed the 5' RACE reads anew with MiXCR; each CDR3 protein has one entry. Here the sample spans under 600,000 distinct CDR3 sequences, about 20% being singletons. Specimen: PBMCs or a T cell subset sorted from them (not recorded which). The receptors stem from an adult woman who had mild COVID-19 (a few samples of this study predate the infection). Cell type and time point are not known. Both conserved end residues are part of each CDR3. Fields, in order: clone size, D gene, J gene, V gene, CDR3 protein, CDR3 DNA. A D gene is named only where the DNA matches it firmly. Size is stated for part of the rows, as once, few or many counts, or as a class when the clone is expanded.

. TRBD1 TRBJ1-1 TRBV9 CASSVKGASTEAFF TGTGCCAGCAGCGTAAAGGGGGCGAGCACTGAAGCTTTCTTT
few . TRBJ2-2 TRBV29-1 CSVETAGFGADAWTGELFF TGCAGCGTTGAGACGGCCGGGTTTGGGGCGGACGCTTGGACCGGGGAGCTGTTTTTT
. . TRBJ1-4 TRBV4-1 CASSQGGGLANEKLFF TGCGCCAGCAGCCAAGGAGGAGGATTAGCTAATGAAAAACTGTTTTTT
. TRBD2 TRBJ2-1 TRBV30 CAGRTSGNNEQFF TGTGCCGGTAGGACTAGCGGCAACAATGAGCAGTTCTTC
few TRBD2 TRBJ2-1 TRBV7-6 CASSEERGPYNEQFF TGTGCCAGCAGCGAGGAGCGGGGGCCCTACAATGAGCAGTTCTTC
. . TRBJ2-3 TRBV15 CATSTSAGPTDTQYF TGTGCCACCAGCACCTCCGCGGGGCCCACAGATACGCAGTATTTT
few . TRBJ2-1 TRBV4-1 CASSQGADNEQFF TGCGCCAGCAGCCAAGGGGCCGACAATGAGCAGTTCTTC
. . TRBJ2-4 TRBV3-1 CASSPIHPGGSGENIQYF TGTGCCAGCAGCCCAATCCACCCAGGTGGTTCGGGAGAAAACATTCAGTACTTC
. TRBD2 TRBJ2-1 TRBV28 CASSRRASGRGEQFF TGTGCCAGCAGCCGGCGCGCTAGCGGGAGAGGGGAGCAGTTCTTC
. . TRBJ2-3 TRBV29-1 CSVEAVGDTQYF TGCAGCGTTGAAGCGGTGGGAGATACGCAGTATTTT
. . TRBJ2-7 TRBV27 CASSLADSRAYEQYF TGTGCCAGCAGTTTAGCGGACTCGAGAGCCTACGAGCAGTACTTC
few . TRBJ2-1 TRBV5-1 CASSLDDRFQYNEQFF TGCGCCAGCAGCTTGGATGACAGGTTCCAATACAATGAGCAGTTCTTC
few . TRBJ2-4 TRBV12-3/TRBV12-4 CASSWAGIRGKNIQYF TGTGCCAGCAGTTGGGCCGGGATAAGGGGCAAAAACATTCAGTACTTC
many TRBD2 TRBJ2-5 TRBV7-9 CASSPGLAGLQETQYF TGTGCCAGCAGCCCGGGACTAGCGGGACTCCAAGAGACCCAGTACTTC
few . TRBJ1-4 TRBV7-6 CASSSQLRGATNEKLFF TGTGCCAGCAGCTCACAGCTCAGAGGGGCTACTAATGAAAAACTGTTTTTT
few TRBD1 TRBJ1-3 TRBV6-6 CASSAGTGAPLFATIYF TGTGCCAGCAGTGCCGGGACAGGGGCCCCTCTCTTCGCCACCATATATTTT
. . TRBJ1-1 TRBV5-1 CASSSSPGYGTEAFF TGCGCCAGCAGCTCTAGCCCAGGCTATGGCACTGAAGCTTTCTTT
. TRBD2 TRBJ2-7 TRBV7-2 CASSLRMLAGLGENEQYF TGTGCCAGCAGCTTAAGAATGCTAGCGGGATTGGGAGAAAACGAGCAGTACTTC
. TRBD1 TRBJ2-1 TRBV6-5 CASSYYGTGEYNEQFF TGTGCCAGCAGTTACTACGGGACAGGGGAGTACAATGAGCAGTTCTTC
. . TRBJ2-1 TRBV4-2 CASSLYGTSNNEQFF TGTGCCAGCAGCCTTTACGGGACGTCGAACAATGAGCAGTTCTTC
few TRBD1 TRBJ1-1 TRBV15 CATSRGTGLLDTEAFF TGTGCCACCAGCAGGGGGACAGGGCTCTTGGACACTGAAGCTTTCTTT
. . TRBJ1-1 TRBV5-1 CASSIQWTNTEAFF TGCGCCAGCAGCATACAATGGACGAACACTGAAGCTTTCTTT
. . TRBJ2-3 TRBV5-5 CAGKNRATSTDTQYF TGTGCCGGCAAGAACAGGGCAACTAGCACAGATACGCAGTATTTT
. . TRBJ1-5 TRBV4-2 CASSQEHSFDQPQHF TGTGCCAGCAGCCAAGAACACAGCTTTGATCAGCCCCAGCATTTT
. TRBD1 TRBJ2-1 TRBV5-6 CASTPPRGIGNEQFF TGTGCCAGCACCCCCCCCAGGGGGATAGGCAATGAGCAGTTCTTC
. . TRBJ1-3 TRBV5-6 CASSLVPRATGNTIYF TGTGCCAGCAGCTTGGTTCCCAGGGCCACTGGAAACACCATATATTTT
. . TRBJ2-7 TRBV10-3 CAISEPTRVYEQYF TGTGCCATCAGTGAGCCTACTAGGGTCTACGAGCAGTACTTC
many . TRBJ1-6 TRBV15 CATTQGRGSPLHF TGTGCCACCACGCAGGGGCGCGGTTCACCCCTCCACTTT
few . TRBJ1-5 TRBV30 CAWSGGGYQPQHF TGTGCCTGGAGTGGTGGGGGATACCAGCCCCAGCATTTT
. . TRBJ2-6 TRBV24-1 CATSDGNSGANVLTF TGTGCCACCAGTGATGGTAACTCTGGGGCCAACGTCCTGACTTTC
. TRBD1 TRBJ2-1 TRBV3-1 CASSRRFRAPLWGQVSEQFF TGTGCCAGCAGCCGAAGATTCCGGGCTCCATTGTGGGGACAGGTTAGTGAGCAGTTCTTC
few . TRBJ1-1 TRBV20-1 CSASFVEAFF TGCAGTGCTAGTTTCGTAGAAGCTTTCTTT
. . TRBJ2-5 TRBV20-1 CSAPRLEGQYF TGCAGTGCTCCCCGACTAGAAGGCCAGTACTTC
many TRBD1 TRBJ2-7 TRBV7-3 CASSFRTKAGDRGSYEQYF TGTGCCAGCAGCTTCAGGACCAAGGCGGGGGACAGGGGTTCCTACGAGCAGTACTTC
few . TRBJ2-1 TRBV18 CASSPLSPSSYNEQFF TGTGCCAGCTCACCTTTATCACCGAGCTCCTACAATGAGCAGTTCTTC
few . TRBJ2-3 TRBV7-2 CASSLARSTDTQYF TGTGCCAGCAGCTTAGCCCGCAGTACAGATACGCAGTATTTT
. TRBD1 TRBJ2-5 TRBV5-1 CASRSGTGGAETQYF TGCGCCAGCAGATCCGGGACAGGGGGCGCCGAGACCCAGTACTTC
. TRBD2 TRBJ2-7 TRBV27 CASSLGTSGSWEQYF TGTGCCAGCAGTTTGGGGACTAGCGGGAGTTGGGAGCAGTACTTC
. . TRBJ1-1 TRBV24-1 CATSEAGETEAFF TGTGCCACCAGTGAGGCAGGGGAGACTGAAGCTTTCTTT
. . TRBJ1-2 TRBV29-1 CSVDEGNYGYTF TGCAGCGTTGACGAGGGGAACTATGGCTACACCTTC
many . TRBJ2-3 TRBV18 CASSELRSSDTQYF TGTGCCAGCTCCGAACTTAGGTCCTCAGATACGCAGTATTTT
. . TRBJ2-3 TRBV5-5 CASSLARGPLDTQYF TGTGCCAGCAGCTTGGCCAGGGGCCCTTTAGATACGCAGTATTTT